One and the same sample provided the 20 T cell receptor beta chains below, sequenced in a study of blood T cell dynamics during melanoma immunotherapy. The method was immunoSEQ multiplex PCR; TCRdb's version includes in-frame clones alone and lacks a portion of them. The sample includes approximately 20,000 clones, roughly nine tenths seen only once; the top ten take approximately 8%. As for time point: week 3, after first cycle of checkpoint inhibitor. The specimen was blood, collected from a patient treated with checkpoint blockade. These receptors were taken from a human donor with melanoma.

The chain recombines TRBV19 with TRBJ1-2; TRBD1 matches 9 bases. CDR3 length: 16 residues. J lost 2 bases, V lost 7 bases, and 11 bases had no gene match. The V gene's germline CDR1 is LNHDA and CDR2 SQIVND (reference sequence). The CDR3 loop reads CASTLTGGGRNYGYTF. In nucleotides, the CDR3 is TGTGCCAGTACCCTTACAGGGGGCGGTAGGAACTATGGCTACACCTTC.

This chain links TRBV7-2 with TRBJ2-7, with TRBD2 matching 8 bases. This CDR3 spans 15 amino acids. Looked up from germline, CDR1 is SGHTA and CDR2 is FQGNSA. Trimming removed 7 bases from V and 3 bases from J; junction bases left unmatched: 11. For the CDR3, the DNA is TGTGCCAGCATCGATGGGGTAGCGGGAAGCTACGAGCAGTACTTC. Translated, it gives CASIDGVAGSYEQYF. The variable domain in full, with the rest retrieved from reference TRBV7-2 and TRBJ2-7, is GAGVSQSPSNKVTEKGKDVELRCDPISGHTALYWYRQSLGQGLEFLIYFQGNSAPDKSGLPSDRFSAERTGGSVSTLTIQRTQQEDSAVYLCASIDGVAGSYEQYFGPGTRLTVT.

This clone was seen more than once but under ten times. This chain connects TRBV7-2 to TRBJ2-3; possibly TRBD1 or TRBD2 for D (5 bases each). Germline CDR1 is SGHTA and CDR2 is FQGNSA. With 1 base removed from V and 6 bases from J, the gap between germline ends came to 11 bases. This CDR3 contains 14 residues. CDR3 sequence reads: CASSLEIGADTQYF. As DNA, the CDR3 is TGTGCCAGCAGCTTAGAGATCGGGGCGGATACGCAGTATTTT.

The V and J genes are TRBV27 and TRBJ2-1, with D perhaps matching TRBD1 or TRBD2 (5 bases each). The germline V and J ends were trimmed by 6 bases and 4 bases, with 16 bases remaining between them. Germline-derived CDR1 and CDR2 are MNHEY and SMNVEV (reference sequence). The CDR3 is 15 amino acids. The CDR3 region is CASSWDGRFYNEQFF. The CDR3 DNA sequence: TGTGCCAGCAGCTGGGACGGCCGATTTTACAATGAGCAGTTCTTC.

The chain combines TRBV19 with TRBJ2-1; 7 bases match TRBD1. The trim removed 7 bases at V and 4 bases at J, leaving 4 bases unmatched. CDR1 is LNHDA and CDR2 is SQIVND in the germline V gene (reference sequence). This CDR3 comprises 13 residues. The CDR3 coding sequence is TGTGCCAGTAACCAGGGGGTGTACAATGAGCAGTTCTTC. As protein: CASNQGVYNEQFF.

The chain links TRBV19 to TRBJ1-2; D is possibly TRBD1 (6 bases). The CDR3 spans 14 residues. The germline CDR1 and CDR2 sequences are LNHDA and SQIVND (reference sequence). The germline V and J ends were trimmed by 5 bases and 5 bases, with 15 bases remaining between them. The CDR3 bases are TGTGCCAGTAGTTCTCTCGGGACACCTTATGGCTACACCTTC. Its translation is CASSSLGTPYGYTF.

This clone was counted only a few times. J is TRBJ2-6 and V is TRBV4-1; D is unclear. Between the trimmed V and J ends, which lost 5 bases and 4 bases, there was a span of 9 bases. CDR1 is MGHRA, CDR2 YSYEKL, per germline. This CDR3 spans 14 amino acids. CDR3 nucleotides: TGCGCCAGCAGCGTTGTCAGGGGGGCCAACGTCCTGACTTTC. Translation: CASSVVRGANVLTF.

The CDR3, as DNA: TGTGCCAGCAGCTATATTGCGGCTAGCGCCAATGAGCAGTTCTTC. Encoded protein: CASSYIAASANEQFF. This chain connects TRBV5-6 to TRBJ2-1, with D perhaps matching TRBD2 (6 bases). The CDR3 covers 15 residues. V lost 3 bases to trimming and J lost 6 bases, with 16 bases between them. Germline CDR1 and CDR2: SGHDT and YYEEEE. Combining the CDR3 with reference TRBV5-6 and TRBJ2-1 gives the whole variable domain DAGVTQSPTHLIKTRGQQVTLRCSPKSGHDTVSWYQQALGQGPQFIFQYYEEEERQRGNFPDRFSGHQFPNYSSELNVNALLLGDSALYLCASSYIAASANEQFFGPGTRLTVL.

This chain uses TRBV12-5 with TRBJ2-3; TRBD1 is a possible D gene (5 bases). The germline CDR1 and CDR2 sequences are LGHNT and FRNRAP. V was cut by 9 bases and J by 5 bases, with 12 bases left in between. The CDR3 has 12 amino acids. The CDR3 region is CASARGGDTQYF. The CDR3 nucleotides are TGTGCTAGCGCTAGGGGCGGAGATACGCAGTATTTT.

The chain links TRBV7-9 to TRBJ1-2; no clear D. Germline assignment: CDR1 SEHNR and CDR2 FQNEAQ (reference sequence). The CDR3 sequence is 17 residues long. Trimming cost V 2 bases and J 1 base, with 17 bases left between them. The CDR3 loop reads CASSLRGTRELNYGYTF. The CDR3 DNA follows: TGTGCCAGCAGCTTACGGGGAACAAGGGAACTTAACTATGGCTACACCTTC.

In its sample, this clone was seen a few times. The chain combines TRBV28 with TRBJ2-3, with TRBD2 matching 8 bases. The CDR3 sequence is 17 residues long. The germline gives CDR1 MDHEN, CDR2 SYDVKM. V trimming: 9 bases; J trimming: 0 bases; junction bases outside the gene matches: 14. The CDR3: CASRSRTGGGSTDTQYF. Written as DNA, the CDR3 is TGTGCCAGTCGCTCCAGGACGGGAGGGGGGAGCACAGATACGCAGTATTTT.

This chain joins TRBV5-6 and TRBJ2-2; D might be TRBD1 or TRBD2, each matching 5 bases. Germline CDR1 reads SGHDT; CDR2 reads YYEEEE. V lost 4 bases to trimming and J lost 4 bases, with 14 bases between them. The CDR3 consists of 15 residues. The CDR3 here is CASSPLGASTGELFF. CDR3 bases: TGTGCCAGCAGCCCGCTCGGGGCGTCCACCGGGGAGCTGTTTTTT.

This clone has just one count. The chain has TRBV7-9 and TRBJ2-7; D tentatively reads TRBD1 or TRBD2 (5 bases each). Trimming took off 7 bases at V and 0 bases at J, with 13 bases between the two ends. The CDR3 covers 14 residues. CDR1 is SEHNR and CDR2 is FQNEAQ in the germline V gene (reference sequence). The DNA of the CDR3 is TGTGCCAGCATGCGCGCAGGGACCTCCTACGAGCAGTACTTC. It specifies CASMRAGTSYEQYF.

This chain connects TRBV5-4 to TRBJ2-3; the match to TRBD1 covers 10 bases. V lost 3 bases, J lost 1 base, and 5 bases stayed unmatched. The germline CDR1 and CDR2 sequences are SGHNT and YYREEE (reference sequence). This CDR3 is built from 16 residues. In DNA, the CDR3 is TGTGCCAGCAGCTCGGGACAGGGGTTACGCACAGATACGCAGTATTTT. It is translated as CASSSGQGLRTDTQYF.

The chain couples TRBV18 to TRBJ2-7, with TRBD2 matching over 7 bases. The CDR3 totals 14 residues. V shed 3 bases, J shed 12 bases, and the junction held 14 bases outside the gene matches. Germline CDR1 KGHSH, CDR2 LQKENI. The CDR3 DNA reads TGTGCCAGCTCACCCCCGGGAGGACCGAGCAGCTCGTACTTC. It encodes CASSPPGGPSSSYF.

The chain joins TRBV7-3 to TRBJ2-1; 7 bases are a match to TRBD2. Losses at the gene ends were 1 base for V and 1 base for J; bases not matched to a gene: 4. This CDR3 comprises 16 residues. CDR1 is SGHTA, CDR2 FQGTGA, per germline. The CDR3 protein is CASSLNAGASYNEQFF. CDR3 DNA sequence: TGTGCCAGCAGCTTAAACGCGGGAGCTTCCTACAATGAGCAGTTCTTC. Looking up the rest from reference TRBV7-3 and TRBJ2-1 gives the full variable domain: GAGVSQTPSNKVTEKGKYVELRCDPISGHTALYWYRQSLGQGPEFLIYFQGTGAADDSGLPNDRFFAVRPEGSVSTLKIQRTERGDSAVYLCASSLNAGASYNEQFFGPGTRLTVL.

The gene calls are TRBV4-3 and TRBJ2-1; 8 bases map to TRBD1. The germline V gene encodes CDR1 LGHNA and CDR2 YSLEER. V lost 0 bases, J lost 3 bases, and 1 base stayed unmatched. CDR3 length equals 15 residues. The CDR3 region is CASSQDGTGYNEQFF. In DNA, the CDR3 is TGCGCCAGCAGCCAAGACGGGACAGGCTACAATGAGCAGTTCTTC.

This clone appeared once. The chain couples TRBV5-5 to TRBJ2-6, with a weak D call TRBD1 (6 bases). Deletions cut 2 bases from V and 0 bases from J, with 12 bases between. This CDR3 has 17 amino acids. Germline V gene lookup returns CDR1 SGHKS and CDR2 YYEKEE (reference sequence). The chain's CDR3 is CASSFYVGASGANVLTF. The DNA of the CDR3 is TGTGCCAGCAGCTTTTACGTGGGGGCCTCTGGGGCCAACGTCCTGACTTTC.

This rearrangement joins TRBV6-5 to TRBJ1-1; D uncertain. This CDR3 region has 13 residues. Trimming left V 7 bases short and J 1 base short, with 10 bases between. The germline V gene has CDR1 MNHEY and CDR2 SVGAGI. The CDR3 loop reads CASKSGRNTEAFF. DNA for the CDR3: TGTGCCAGCAAATCCGGGAGGAACACTGAAGCTTTCTTT.

This sequence joins TRBV19 and TRBJ1-4; 8 nucleotides line up with TRBD1. This CDR3 region has 14 residues. Per germline, CDR1 LNHDA and CDR2 SQIVND (reference sequence). J was trimmed by 6 bases and V by 3 bases; bases with no gene match: 3. Written as DNA, the CDR3 is TGTGCCAGTAGTATCAACAGGGGGGATGAAAAACTGTTTTTT. Its protein product is CASSINRGDEKLFF.